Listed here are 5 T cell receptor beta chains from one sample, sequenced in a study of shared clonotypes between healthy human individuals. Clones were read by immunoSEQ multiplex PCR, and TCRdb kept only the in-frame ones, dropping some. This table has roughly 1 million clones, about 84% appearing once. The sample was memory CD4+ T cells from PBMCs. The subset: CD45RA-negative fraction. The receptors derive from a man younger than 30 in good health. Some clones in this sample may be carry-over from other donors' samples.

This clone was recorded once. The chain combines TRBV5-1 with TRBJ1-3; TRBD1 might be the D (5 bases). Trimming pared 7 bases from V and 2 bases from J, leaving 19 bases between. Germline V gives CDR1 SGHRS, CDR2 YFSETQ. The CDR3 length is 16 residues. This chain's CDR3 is CASGNGGALTGNTIYF. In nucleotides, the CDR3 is TGCGCCAGCGGAAATGGTGGGGCGTTGACTGGAAACACCATATATTTT.

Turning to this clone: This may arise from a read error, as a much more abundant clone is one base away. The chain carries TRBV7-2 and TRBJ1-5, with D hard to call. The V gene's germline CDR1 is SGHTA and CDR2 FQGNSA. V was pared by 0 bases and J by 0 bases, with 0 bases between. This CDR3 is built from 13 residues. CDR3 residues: CASSLASNQPQHF. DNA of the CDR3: TGTGCCAGCAGCTTAGCTAGCAATCAGCCCCAGCATTTT.

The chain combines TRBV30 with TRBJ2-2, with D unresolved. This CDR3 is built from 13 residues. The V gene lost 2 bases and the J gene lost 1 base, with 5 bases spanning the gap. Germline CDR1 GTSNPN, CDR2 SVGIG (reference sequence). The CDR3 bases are TGTGCCTGGAGTTCCCAGAACACCGGGGAGCTGTTTTTT. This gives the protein CAWSSQNTGELFF.

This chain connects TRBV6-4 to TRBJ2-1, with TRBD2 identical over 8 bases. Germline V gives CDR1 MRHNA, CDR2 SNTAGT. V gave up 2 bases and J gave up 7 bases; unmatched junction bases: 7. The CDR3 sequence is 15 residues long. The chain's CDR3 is CASSDRAGGSNEQFF. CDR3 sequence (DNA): TGTGCCAGCAGTGACAGGGCGGGAGGTTCAAATGAGCAGTTCTTC.

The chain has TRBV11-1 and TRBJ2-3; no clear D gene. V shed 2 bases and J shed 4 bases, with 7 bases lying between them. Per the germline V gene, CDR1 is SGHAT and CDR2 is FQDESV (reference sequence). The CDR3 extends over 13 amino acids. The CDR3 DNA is TGTGCCAGCAGCTTAATTTCCCCAGATACGCAGTATTTT. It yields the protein CASSLISPDTQYF.